Sequencing of this T cell receptor beta chain was carried out in a study of cytotoxic CD8 clonotypes in ibrutinib-treated CLL (dated by TCRdb to the early 2020s). Concerning the study at large: The cohort included about 15 treatment-naive and roughly 10 relapsed/refractory patients; roughly 17 were IGHV unmutated. Responses were partial in 25 or so patients and complete in 2; after median approximately 69 months follow-up, about 15 stayed in remission and 12 progressed. Response samples were taken after a median of approximately eleven months on treatment, ranging from about 6 to 40 months. Samples averaged roughly 280,000 productive templates and approximately 100,000 productive rearrangements. Of the 85 to 95 participants in the trial, roughly 26 had longitudinal samples available. Cryopreserved peripheral blood mononuclear cells were collected at three points: before therapy, at response, and at either sustained remission or disease progression. Every sample from remission and from progressive disease was obtained while the patients were still on ibrutinib.

Turning to this clone: It has no known antigen specificity. Base qualities were left out, and no much larger clone turns up one base away.

A MiSeq instrument was used for deep resolution sequencing, which targeted depths ranging from 1 in 1 million up to 1 in 200,000 T cells, with coverage averaging 10x for each clonotype. TCR beta libraries were generated with the immunoSEQ hsTCRB Kit. In the source study's methods: The data were analyzed with ImmunoSEQ Analyzer and ImmunoSEQ Data Assistant, and V, D and J gene assignments followed IMGT definitions. Clonality, with values ranging from 0 to 1, was calculated as one minus the normalized Shannon entropy of productive rearrangement frequencies. Only overrepresented clonotypes making up at least 0.05% of the repertoire of each patient were included in the public clonotype analysis. Some 13 age-matched healthy donor repertoires from immuneACCESS were used as controls for clonality. As stored in TCRdb, this immuneACCESS dataset retains in-frame rearrangements with V and J assigned. A fraction of the clones does not appear; measured against another copy, unresolved V genes explain less than half of the discrepancy, and the remainder lacks a known reason. V and J calls plus clone size are reproduced from that table; the DNA served to infer D and trimming. This sample has approximately 320,000 clones in its table, and about 61% of those were observed once. The ten largest clonotypes hold about 6.7% of the sample.

General conclusions and limits of the study: Public clonotypes were rare and either shrank or stayed stable during treatment, and the rise in clonality at ibrutinib response reflected expansion of private clonotypes. Sampling times were not matched between patients in sustained remission and patients whose disease was progressing, and lymph node repertoires were not examined. Clonality increased at ibrutinib response, stayed stable in sustained remission, and fell back toward baseline at progression. At baseline, clonality was higher than in age-matched healthy donors and showed a strong correlation with circulating CD8+ T-cell counts.

For TCR beta library preparation, approximately 2 micrograms of genomic DNA was extracted from cryopreserved PBMCs. Longitudinal blood samples from CLL patients receiving ibrutinib monotherapy were subjected to high-throughput TCR beta sequencing. Patients were enrolled in a phase 2 open-label single-center ibrutinib monotherapy trial. The material was PBMCs, obtained after 36 months of ibrutinib treatment. This receptor was identified in a human donor with chronic lymphocytic leukemia.

The CDR3 is CASSQTGNTGELFF. The nucleotide sequence reads TGTGCCAGCAGTCAGACAGGGAACACCGGGGAGCTGTTTTTT. The sequence is built from TRBV9 and TRBJ2-2, and TRBD1 may be the D gene, going by 6 matching bases. From the cysteine up to the phenylalanine, the CDR3 has a length of 14 residues. The sequence is cut down to CDR3 DNA, 42 bases in frame from base 1. The trim is 5 bases for V and 1 base for J, with a gap of 9 bases between the germline ends. From a lookup of the germline V gene, CDR1 and CDR2 are SGDLS and YYNGEE.